This passage covers 4 T cell receptor beta chains from one sample sequenced in a study of blood T cells in healthy people across ages. The authors ran a second PCR of 7 to 11 cycles using a sample-barcoded 5' primer and a J-beta primer mix. TCRdb processed the 5' RACE reads anew with MiXCR; each CDR3 protein has one entry. Among fewer than 900,000 distinct CDR3 sequences, about 34% were seen once, and the ten largest hold roughly 13%. The sequenced sample consisted of blood. These TCRs come from a young man in good health.

The gene calls are TRBV20-1 and TRBJ2-2, with a possible D match to TRBD2 (5 bases). Trimming removed 3 bases from V and 2 bases from J, with 16 bases in between. CDR3 size: 16 residues. Germline V gene data show CDR1 as DFQATT and CDR2 as SNEGSKA (reference sequence). The CDR3 sequence: CSARETRDVNTGELFF. The CDR3 bases are TGCAGTGCTAGGGAAACTAGGGATGTTAACACCGGGGAGCTGTTTTTT.

The table lists this clonotype with a count of one. This chain uses TRBV7-6 with TRBJ1-1, with D unresolved. V dropped 5 bases and J dropped 1 base, with 5 bases sitting between them. The CDR3 contains 12 residues. The germline V gene has CDR1 SGHVS and CDR2 FNYEAQ. Here the CDR3 DNA reads TGTGCCAGCAGCAACACGAACACTGAAGCTTTCTTT. This codes for CASSNTNTEAFF. The complete variable domain, with remaining parts taken from reference TRBV7-6 and TRBJ1-1, reads GAGVSQSPRYKVTKRGQDVALRCDPISGHVSLYWYRQALGQGPEFLTYFNYEAQQDKSGLPNDRFSAERPEGSISTLTIQRTEQRDSAMYRCASSNTNTEAFFGQGTRLTVV.

This rearrangement joins TRBV9 to TRBJ2-2; no clear D gene. The V end was cut by 2 bases, the J end by 5 bases, with 7 bases between. Germline V gives CDR1 SGDLS, CDR2 YYNGEE. The CDR3 runs 13 residues. The CDR3 DNA reads TGTGCCAGCAGCGTTTGGGGTACCGGGGAGCTGTTTTTT. Encoded protein: CASSVWGTGELFF.

V and J are TRBV6-5 and TRBJ1-5, with D unclear. The CDR3 has 13 amino acids. Germline-derived CDR1 and CDR2 are MNHEY and SVGAGI. V lost 5 bases to trimming and J lost 7 bases, with 12 bases between them. Here the CDR3 reads CASSRTGQQPQHF. The CDR3 nucleotides read TGTGCCAGCAGTAGGACGGGCCAACAGCCCCAGCATTTT.